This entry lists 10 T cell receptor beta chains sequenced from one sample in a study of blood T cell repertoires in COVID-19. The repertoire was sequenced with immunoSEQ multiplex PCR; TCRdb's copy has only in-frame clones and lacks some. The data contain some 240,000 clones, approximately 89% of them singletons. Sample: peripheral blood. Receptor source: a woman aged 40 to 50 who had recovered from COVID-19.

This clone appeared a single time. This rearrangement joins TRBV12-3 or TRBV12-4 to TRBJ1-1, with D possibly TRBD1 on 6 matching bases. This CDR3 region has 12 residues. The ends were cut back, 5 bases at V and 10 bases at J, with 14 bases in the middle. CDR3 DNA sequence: TGTGCCAGCAGTGCGCCAGGGGTAGGAGCTTTCTTT. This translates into CASSAPGVGAFF.

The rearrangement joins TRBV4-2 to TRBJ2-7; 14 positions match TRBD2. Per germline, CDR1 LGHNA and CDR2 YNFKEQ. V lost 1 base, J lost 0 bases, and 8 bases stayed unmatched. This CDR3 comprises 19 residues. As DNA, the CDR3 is TGTGCCAGCAGCCAAGTCGGACTAGCGGGGGGCCTTAGCTCCTACGAGCAGTACTTC. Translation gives CASSQVGLAGGLSSYEQYF.

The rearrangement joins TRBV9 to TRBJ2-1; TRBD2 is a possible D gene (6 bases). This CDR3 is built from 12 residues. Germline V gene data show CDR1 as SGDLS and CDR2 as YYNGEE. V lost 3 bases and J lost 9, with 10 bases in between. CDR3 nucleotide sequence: TGTGCCAGCAGCGCGGAGGGGAGTGAGCAGTTCTTC. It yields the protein CASSAEGSEQFF.

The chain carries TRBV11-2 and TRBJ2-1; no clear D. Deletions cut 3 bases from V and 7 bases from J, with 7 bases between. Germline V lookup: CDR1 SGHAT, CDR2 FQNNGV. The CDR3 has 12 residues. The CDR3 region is CASSLISNEQFF. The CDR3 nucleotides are TGTGCCAGCAGCTTGATTAGTAATGAGCAGTTCTTC.

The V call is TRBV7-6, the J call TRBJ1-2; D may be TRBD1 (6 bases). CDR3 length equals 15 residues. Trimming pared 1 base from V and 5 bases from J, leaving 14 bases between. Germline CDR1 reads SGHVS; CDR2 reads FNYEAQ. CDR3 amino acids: CASSLGTAPFYGYTF. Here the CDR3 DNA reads TGTGCCAGCAGCTTAGGGACAGCTCCCTTTTATGGCTACACCTTC.

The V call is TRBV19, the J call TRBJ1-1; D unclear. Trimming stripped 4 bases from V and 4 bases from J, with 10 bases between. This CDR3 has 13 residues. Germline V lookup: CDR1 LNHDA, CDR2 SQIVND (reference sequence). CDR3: CASSTSRGTEAFF. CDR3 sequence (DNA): TGTGCCAGTAGTACCTCTCGGGGCACTGAAGCTTTCTTT.

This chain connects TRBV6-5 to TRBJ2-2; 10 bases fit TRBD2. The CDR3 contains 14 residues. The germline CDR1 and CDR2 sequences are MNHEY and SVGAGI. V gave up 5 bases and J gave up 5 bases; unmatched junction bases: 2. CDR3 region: CASSQLAGTGELFF. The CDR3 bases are TGTGCCAGCAGTCAACTAGCGGGGACCGGGGAGCTGTTTTTT.

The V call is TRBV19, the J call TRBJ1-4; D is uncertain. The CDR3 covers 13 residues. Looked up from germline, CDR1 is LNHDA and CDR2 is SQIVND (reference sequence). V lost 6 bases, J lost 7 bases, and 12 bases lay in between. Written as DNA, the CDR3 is TGTGCCAGTAGCCCTCGACTGGGTGAAAAACTGTTTTTT. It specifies CASSPRLGEKLFF.

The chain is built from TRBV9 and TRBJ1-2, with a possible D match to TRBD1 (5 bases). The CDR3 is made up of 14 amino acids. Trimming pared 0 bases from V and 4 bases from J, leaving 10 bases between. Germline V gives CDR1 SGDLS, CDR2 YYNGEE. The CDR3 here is CASSVGEGFYGYTF. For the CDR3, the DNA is TGTGCCAGCAGCGTAGGGGAGGGGTTCTATGGCTACACCTTC.

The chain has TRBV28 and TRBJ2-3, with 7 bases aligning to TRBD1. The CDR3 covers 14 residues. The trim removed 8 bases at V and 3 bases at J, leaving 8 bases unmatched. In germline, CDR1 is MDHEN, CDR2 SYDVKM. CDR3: CASYKGARTDTQYF. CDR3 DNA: TGTGCCAGCTATAAGGGGGCGCGGACAGATACGCAGTATTTT.